The 5 T cell receptor beta chains below come from one sample, sequenced in a study of CXCR3-negative and CXCR3-positive naive CD8 T cells. Study outcomes and limitations: Naive cells that were CXCR3-positive had more hydrophobic TRB CDR3s (compared with CXCR3-negative naive cells).

Their antigen targets remain unknown. cDNA libraries for TRB were generated by 5' RACE incorporating UMI labels. No DNA is given; TCRdb re-called the 5' RACE reads and lists each CDR3 protein once. The table for this sample gives over 95,000 distinct CDR3 sequences. The sequenced sample consisted of naive CXCR3+ CD8+ T cells from blood. Subset of the sample: CD45RO-CCR7+CD27+CD95- naive CD8+ T cells expressing CXCR3 (TNR3+). These receptors came from a human donor in good health. Some clones in this sample may be carry-over from other donors' samples.

The genes are TRBV5-1 and TRBJ2-5; TCRdb returns TRBD1, unconfirmable since there is no DNA. The CDR3 has 17 amino acids. Per the germline V gene, CDR1 is SGHRS and CDR2 is YFSETQ. The chain's CDR3 is CASSSAGLITVQETQYF.

The chain uses TRBV4-3 and TRBJ2-7. The germline V gene has CDR1 LGHNA and CDR2 YSLEER. This CDR3 contains 14 residues. CDR3 sequence reads: CASSQDGFSYEQYF.

The rearrangement uses TRBV5-1 and TRBJ2-7; TCRdb names TRBD2, which stays unverified in the absence of DNA. CDR3 size: 14 residues. The germline V gene encodes CDR1 SGHRS and CDR2 YFSETQ. CDR3 loop: CASSHGTADYEQYF. The variable domain in full, completed from reference TRBV5-1 and TRBJ2-7, reads KAGVTQTPRYLIKTRGQQVTLSCSPISGHRSVSWYQQTPGQGLQFLFEYFSETQRNKGNFPGRFSGRQFSNSRSEMNVSTLELGDSALYLCASSHGTADYEQYFGPGTRLTVT.

V and J are TRBV7-9 and TRBJ2-1. The CDR3 spans 11 residues. Germline V CDR1 and CDR2: SEHNR, FQNEAQ (reference sequence). The CDR3 loop is CASAGFNEQFF.

J is TRBJ2-7 and V is TRBV20-1; TCRdb's D call of TRBD2 is untestable without DNA. Germline CDR1 reads DFQATT; CDR2 reads SNEGSKA (reference sequence). This CDR3 spans 14 amino acids. This CDR3 is CSRPSGDYSYEQYF.